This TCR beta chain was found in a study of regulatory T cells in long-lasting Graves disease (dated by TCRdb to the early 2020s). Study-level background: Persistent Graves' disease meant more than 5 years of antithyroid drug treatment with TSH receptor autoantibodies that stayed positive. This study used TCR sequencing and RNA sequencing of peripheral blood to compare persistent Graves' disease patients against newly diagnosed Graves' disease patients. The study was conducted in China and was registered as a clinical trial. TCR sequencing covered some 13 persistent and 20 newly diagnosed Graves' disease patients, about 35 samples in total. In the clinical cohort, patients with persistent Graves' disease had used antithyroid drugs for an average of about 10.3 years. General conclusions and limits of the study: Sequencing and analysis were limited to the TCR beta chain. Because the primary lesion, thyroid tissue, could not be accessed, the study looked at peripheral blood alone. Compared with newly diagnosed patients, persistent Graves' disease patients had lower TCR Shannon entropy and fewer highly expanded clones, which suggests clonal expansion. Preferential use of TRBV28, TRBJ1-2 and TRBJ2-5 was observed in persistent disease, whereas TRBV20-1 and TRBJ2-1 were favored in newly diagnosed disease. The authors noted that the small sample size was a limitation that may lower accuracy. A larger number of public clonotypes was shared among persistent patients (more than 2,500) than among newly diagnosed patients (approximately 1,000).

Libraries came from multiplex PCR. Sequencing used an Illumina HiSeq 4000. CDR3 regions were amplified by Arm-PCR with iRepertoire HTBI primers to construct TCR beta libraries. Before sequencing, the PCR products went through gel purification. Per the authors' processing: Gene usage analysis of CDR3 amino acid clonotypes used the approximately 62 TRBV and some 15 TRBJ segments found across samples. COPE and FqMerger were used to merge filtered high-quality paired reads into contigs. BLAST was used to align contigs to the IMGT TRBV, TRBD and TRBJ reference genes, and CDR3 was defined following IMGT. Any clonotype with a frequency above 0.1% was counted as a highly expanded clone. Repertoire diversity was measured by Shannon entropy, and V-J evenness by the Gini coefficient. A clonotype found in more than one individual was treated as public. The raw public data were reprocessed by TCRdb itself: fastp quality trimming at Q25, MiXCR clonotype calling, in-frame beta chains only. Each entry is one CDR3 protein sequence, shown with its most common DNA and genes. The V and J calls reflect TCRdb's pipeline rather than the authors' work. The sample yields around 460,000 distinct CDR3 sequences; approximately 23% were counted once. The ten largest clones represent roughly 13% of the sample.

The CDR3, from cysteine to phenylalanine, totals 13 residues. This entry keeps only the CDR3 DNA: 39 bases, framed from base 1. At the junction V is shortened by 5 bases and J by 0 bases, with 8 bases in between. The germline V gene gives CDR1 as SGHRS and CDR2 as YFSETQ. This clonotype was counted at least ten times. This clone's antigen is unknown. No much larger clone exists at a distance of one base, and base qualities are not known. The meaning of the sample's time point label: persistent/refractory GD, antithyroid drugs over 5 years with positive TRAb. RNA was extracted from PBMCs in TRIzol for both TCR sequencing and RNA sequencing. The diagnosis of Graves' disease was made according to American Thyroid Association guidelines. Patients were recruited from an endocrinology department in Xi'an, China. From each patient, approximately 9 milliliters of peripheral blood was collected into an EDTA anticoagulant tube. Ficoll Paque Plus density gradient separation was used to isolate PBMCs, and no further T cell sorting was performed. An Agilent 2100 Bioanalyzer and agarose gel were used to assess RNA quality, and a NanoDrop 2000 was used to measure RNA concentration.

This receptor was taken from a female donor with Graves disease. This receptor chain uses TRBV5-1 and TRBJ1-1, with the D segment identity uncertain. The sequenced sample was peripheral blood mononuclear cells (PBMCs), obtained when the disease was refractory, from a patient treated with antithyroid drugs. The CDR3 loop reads CASRGDMNTEAFF. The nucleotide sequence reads TGCGCCAGCAGGGGTGATATGAACACTGAAGCTTTCTTT. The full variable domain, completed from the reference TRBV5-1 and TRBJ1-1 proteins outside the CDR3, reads KAGVTQTPRYLIKTRGQQVTLSCSPISGHRSVSWYQQTPGQGLQFLFEYFSETQRNKGNFPGRFSGRQFSNSRSEMNVSTLELGDSALYLCASRGDMNTEAFFGQGTRLTVV.